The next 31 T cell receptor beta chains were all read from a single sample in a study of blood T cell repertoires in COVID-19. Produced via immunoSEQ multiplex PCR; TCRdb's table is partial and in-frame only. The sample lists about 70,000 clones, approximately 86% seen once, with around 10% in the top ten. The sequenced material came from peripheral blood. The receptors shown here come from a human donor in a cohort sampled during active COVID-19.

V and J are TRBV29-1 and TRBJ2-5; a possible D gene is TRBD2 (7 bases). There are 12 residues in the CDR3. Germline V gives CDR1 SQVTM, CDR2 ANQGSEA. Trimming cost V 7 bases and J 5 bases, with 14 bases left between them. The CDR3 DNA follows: TGCAGCGCCCGGGGAGGGGGGGAGACCCAGTACTTC. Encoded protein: CSARGGGETQYF.

The CDR3 region is CAWTDSTWRNTEAFF. In DNA, the CDR3 is TGTGCCTGGACGGATAGTACTTGGAGGAACACTGAAGCTTTCTTT. The V call is TRBV30, the J call TRBJ1-1, with D unresolved. With 4 bases removed from V and 1 base from J, the gap between germline ends came to 16 bases. CDR3 length: 15 residues. CDR1 and CDR2 from the germline V gene are GTSNPN and SVGIG (reference sequence).

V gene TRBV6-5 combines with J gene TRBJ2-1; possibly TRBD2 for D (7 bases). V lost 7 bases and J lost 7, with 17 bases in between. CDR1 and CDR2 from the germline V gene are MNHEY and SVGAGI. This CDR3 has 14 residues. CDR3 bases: TGTGCCAGCATTTGGGGGGGGGCAGGGAATGAGCAGTTCTTC. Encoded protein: CASIWGGAGNEQFF.

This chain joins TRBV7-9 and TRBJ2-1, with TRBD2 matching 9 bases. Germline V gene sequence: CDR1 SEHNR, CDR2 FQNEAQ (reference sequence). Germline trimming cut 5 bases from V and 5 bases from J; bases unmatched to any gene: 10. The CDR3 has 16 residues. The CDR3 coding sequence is TGTGCCAGCAGCCCAGCCAGCGGGGGGCGGGACAATGAGCAGTTCTTC. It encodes CASSPASGGRDNEQFF.

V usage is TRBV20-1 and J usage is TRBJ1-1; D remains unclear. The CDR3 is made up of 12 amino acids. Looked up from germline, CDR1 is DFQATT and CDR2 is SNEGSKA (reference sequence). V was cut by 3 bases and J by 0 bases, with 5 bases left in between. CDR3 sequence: CSASRVNTEAFF. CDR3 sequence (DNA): TGCAGTGCTAGTCGTGTGAACACTGAAGCTTTCTTT.

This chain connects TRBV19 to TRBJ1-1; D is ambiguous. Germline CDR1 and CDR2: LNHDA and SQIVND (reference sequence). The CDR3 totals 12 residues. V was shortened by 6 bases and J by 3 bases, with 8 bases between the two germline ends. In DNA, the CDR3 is TGTGCCAGTAGCCGACTTGACACTGAAGCTTTCTTT. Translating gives CASSRLDTEAFF.

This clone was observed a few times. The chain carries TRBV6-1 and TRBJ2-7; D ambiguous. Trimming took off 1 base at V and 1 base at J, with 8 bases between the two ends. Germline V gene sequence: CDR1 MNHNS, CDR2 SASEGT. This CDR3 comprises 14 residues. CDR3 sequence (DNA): TGTGCCAGCAGTGAAGATGCTGAGTCCTACGAGCAGTACTTC. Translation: CASSEDAESYEQYF.

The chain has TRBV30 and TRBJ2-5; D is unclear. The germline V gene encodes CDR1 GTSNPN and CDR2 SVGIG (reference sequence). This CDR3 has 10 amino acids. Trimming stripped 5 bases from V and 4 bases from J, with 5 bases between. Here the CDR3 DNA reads TGTGCCTGGGGCGGAGAGACCCAGTACTTC. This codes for CAWGGETQYF.

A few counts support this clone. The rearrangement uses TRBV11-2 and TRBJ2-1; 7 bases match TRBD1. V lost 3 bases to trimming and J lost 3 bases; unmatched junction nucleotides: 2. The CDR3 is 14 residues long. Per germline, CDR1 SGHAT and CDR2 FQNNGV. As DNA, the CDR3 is TGTGCCAGCAGCTTCGGGACAGACTACAATGAGCAGTTCTTC. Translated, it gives CASSFGTDYNEQFF. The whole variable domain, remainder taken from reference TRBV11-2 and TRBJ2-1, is EAGVAQSPRYKIIEKRQSVAFWCNPISGHATLYWYQQILGQGPKLLIQFQNNGVVDDSQLPKDRFSAERLKGVDSTLKIQPAKLEDSAVYLCASSFGTDYNEQFFGPGTRLTVL.

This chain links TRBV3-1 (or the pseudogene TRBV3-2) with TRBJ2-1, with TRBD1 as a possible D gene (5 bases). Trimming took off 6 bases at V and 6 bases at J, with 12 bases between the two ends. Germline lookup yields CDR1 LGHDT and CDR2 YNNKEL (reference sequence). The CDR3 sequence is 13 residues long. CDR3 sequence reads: CASSNNRPNEQFF. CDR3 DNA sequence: TGTGCCAGCAGTAACAACAGGCCCAATGAGCAGTTCTTC.

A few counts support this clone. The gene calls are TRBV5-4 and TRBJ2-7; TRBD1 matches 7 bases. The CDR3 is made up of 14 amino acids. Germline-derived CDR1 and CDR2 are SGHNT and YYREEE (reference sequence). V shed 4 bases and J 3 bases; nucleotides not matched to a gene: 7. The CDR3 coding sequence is TGTGCCAGCAGCAGTCAGGGACAGAACTACGAGCAGTACTTC. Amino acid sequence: CASSSQGQNYEQYF.

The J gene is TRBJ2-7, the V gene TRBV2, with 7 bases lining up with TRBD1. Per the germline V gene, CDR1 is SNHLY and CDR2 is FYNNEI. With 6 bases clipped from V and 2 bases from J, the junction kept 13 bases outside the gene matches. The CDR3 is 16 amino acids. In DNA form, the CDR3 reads TGTGCCAGCAGACCCCCGAAAAACAGGGGTACCTACGAGCAGTACTTC. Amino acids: CASRPPKNRGTYEQYF.

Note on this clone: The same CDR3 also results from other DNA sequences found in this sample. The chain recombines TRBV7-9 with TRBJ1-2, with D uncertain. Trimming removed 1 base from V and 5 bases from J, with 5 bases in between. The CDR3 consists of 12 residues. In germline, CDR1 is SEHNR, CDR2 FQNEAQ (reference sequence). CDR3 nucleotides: TGTGCCAGCAGCTTAGACTCTTATGGCTACACCTTC. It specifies CASSLDSYGYTF.

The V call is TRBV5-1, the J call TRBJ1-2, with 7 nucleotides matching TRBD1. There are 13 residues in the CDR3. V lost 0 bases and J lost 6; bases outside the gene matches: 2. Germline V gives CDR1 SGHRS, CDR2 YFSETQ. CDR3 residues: CASSLEGADGYTF. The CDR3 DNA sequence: TGCGCCAGCAGCTTGGAGGGGGCGGATGGCTACACCTTC.

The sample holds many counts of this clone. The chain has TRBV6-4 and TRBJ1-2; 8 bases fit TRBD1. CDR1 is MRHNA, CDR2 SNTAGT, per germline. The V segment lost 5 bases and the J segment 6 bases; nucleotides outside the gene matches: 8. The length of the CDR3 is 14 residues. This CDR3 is CASSPGGEVDGYTF. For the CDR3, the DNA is TGTGCCAGCAGTCCAGGGGGCGAAGTAGATGGCTACACCTTC.

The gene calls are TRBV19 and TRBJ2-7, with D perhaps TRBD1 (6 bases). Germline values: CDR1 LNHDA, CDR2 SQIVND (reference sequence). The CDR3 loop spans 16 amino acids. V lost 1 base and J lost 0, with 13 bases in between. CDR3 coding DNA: TGTGCCAGTAGTATAGTTTGGGACACCAGCTCCTACGAGCAGTACTTC. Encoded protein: CASSIVWDTSSYEQYF.

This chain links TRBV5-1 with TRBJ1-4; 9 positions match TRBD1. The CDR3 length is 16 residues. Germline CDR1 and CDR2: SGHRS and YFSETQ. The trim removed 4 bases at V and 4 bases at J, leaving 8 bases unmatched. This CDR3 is CASSPDPGQGNEKLFF. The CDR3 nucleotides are TGCGCCAGCAGCCCAGACCCGGGACAGGGTAATGAAAAACTGTTTTTT. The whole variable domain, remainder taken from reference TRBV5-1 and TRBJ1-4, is KAGVTQTPRYLIKTRGQQVTLSCSPISGHRSVSWYQQTPGQGLQFLFEYFSETQRNKGNFPGRFSGRQFSNSRSEMNVSTLELGDSALYLCASSPDPGQGNEKLFFGSGTQLSVL.

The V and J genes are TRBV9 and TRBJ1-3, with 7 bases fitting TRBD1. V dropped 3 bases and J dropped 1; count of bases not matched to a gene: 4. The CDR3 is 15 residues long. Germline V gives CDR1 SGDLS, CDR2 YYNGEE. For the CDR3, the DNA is TGTGCCAGCAGCGCCAGGGGGGCTTCTGGAAACACCATATATTTT. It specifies CASSARGASGNTIYF. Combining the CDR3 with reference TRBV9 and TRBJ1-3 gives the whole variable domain DSGVTQTPKHLITATGQRVTLRCSPRSGDLSVYWYQQSLDQGLQFLIQYYNGEERAKGNILERFSAQQFPDLHSELNLSSLELGDSALYFCASSARGASGNTIYFGEGSWLTVV.

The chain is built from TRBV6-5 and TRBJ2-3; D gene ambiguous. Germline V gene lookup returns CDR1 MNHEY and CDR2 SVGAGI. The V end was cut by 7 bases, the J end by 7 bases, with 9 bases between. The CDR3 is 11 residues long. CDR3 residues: CASKTPNTQYF. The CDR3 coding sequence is TGTGCCAGCAAGACTCCGAATACGCAGTATTTT.

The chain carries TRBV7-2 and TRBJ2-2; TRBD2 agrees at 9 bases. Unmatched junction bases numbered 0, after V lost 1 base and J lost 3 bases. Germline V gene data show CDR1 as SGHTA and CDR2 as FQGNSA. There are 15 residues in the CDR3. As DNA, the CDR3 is TGTGCCAGCAGCTTAGTAGCGGGGGACACCGGGGAGCTGTTTTTT. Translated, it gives CASSLVAGDTGELFF.

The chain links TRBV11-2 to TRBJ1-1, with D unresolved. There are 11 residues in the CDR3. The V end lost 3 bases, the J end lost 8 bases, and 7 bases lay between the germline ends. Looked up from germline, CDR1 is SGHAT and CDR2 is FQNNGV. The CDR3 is CASSFNKEAFF. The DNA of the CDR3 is TGTGCCAGCAGCTTCAACAAAGAAGCTTTCTTT. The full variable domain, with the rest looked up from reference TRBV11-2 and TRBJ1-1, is EAGVAQSPRYKIIEKRQSVAFWCNPISGHATLYWYQQILGQGPKLLIQFQNNGVVDDSQLPKDRFSAERLKGVDSTLKIQPAKLEDSAVYLCASSFNKEAFFGQGTRLTVV.

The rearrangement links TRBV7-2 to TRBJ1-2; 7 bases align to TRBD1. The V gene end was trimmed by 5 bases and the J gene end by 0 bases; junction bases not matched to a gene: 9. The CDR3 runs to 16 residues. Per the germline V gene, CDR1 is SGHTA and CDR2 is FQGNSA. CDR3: CASSLLDRPTNYGYTF. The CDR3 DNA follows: TGTGCCAGCAGCCTCCTGGACAGGCCAACTAACTATGGCTACACCTTC. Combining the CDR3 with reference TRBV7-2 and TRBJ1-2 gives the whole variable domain GAGVSQSPSNKVTEKGKDVELRCDPISGHTALYWYRQSLGQGLEFLIYFQGNSAPDKSGLPSDRFSAERTGGSVSTLTIQRTQQEDSAVYLCASSLLDRPTNYGYTFGSGTRLTVV.

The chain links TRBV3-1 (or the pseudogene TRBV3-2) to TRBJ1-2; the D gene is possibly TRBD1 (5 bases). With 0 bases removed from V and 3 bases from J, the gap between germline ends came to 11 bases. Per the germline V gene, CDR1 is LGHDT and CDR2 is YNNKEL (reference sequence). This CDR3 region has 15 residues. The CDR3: CASSQEGGGYYGYTF. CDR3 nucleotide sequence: TGTGCCAGCAGCCAAGAAGGCGGGGGTTACTATGGCTACACCTTC.

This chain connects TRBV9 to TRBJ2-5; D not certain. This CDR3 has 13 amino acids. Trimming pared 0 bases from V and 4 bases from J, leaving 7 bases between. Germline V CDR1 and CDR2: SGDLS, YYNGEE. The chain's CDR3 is CASSVDLRETQYF. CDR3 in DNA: TGTGCCAGCAGCGTAGACCTGAGAGAGACCCAGTACTTC. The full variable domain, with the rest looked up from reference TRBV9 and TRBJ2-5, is DSGVTQTPKHLITATGQRVTLRCSPRSGDLSVYWYQQSLDQGLQFLIQYYNGEERAKGNILERFSAQQFPDLHSELNLSSLELGDSALYFCASSVDLRETQYFGPGTRLLVL.

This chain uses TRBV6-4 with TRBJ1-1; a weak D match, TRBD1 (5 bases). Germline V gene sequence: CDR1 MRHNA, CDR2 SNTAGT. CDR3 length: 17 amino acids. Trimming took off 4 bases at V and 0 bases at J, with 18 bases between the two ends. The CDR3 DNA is TGTGCCAGCAGTGGAGGGGAGGGCCAACTCATGAACACTGAAGCTTTCTTT. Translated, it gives CASSGGEGQLMNTEAFF.

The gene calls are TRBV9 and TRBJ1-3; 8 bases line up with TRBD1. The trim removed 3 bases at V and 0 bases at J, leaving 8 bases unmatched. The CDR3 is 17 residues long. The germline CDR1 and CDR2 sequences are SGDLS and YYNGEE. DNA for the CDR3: TGTGCCAGCAGCGGACAGGGGAGGCCTCTCTCTGGAAACACCATATATTTT. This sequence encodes CASSGQGRPLSGNTIYF.

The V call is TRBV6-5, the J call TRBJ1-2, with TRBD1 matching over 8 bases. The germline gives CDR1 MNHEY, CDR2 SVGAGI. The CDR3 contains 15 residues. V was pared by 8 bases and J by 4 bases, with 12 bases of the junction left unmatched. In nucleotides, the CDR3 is TGTGCCAGCGCGGCAGGGGGCTTAAAAAGCTATGGCTACACCTTC. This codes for CASAAGGLKSYGYTF.

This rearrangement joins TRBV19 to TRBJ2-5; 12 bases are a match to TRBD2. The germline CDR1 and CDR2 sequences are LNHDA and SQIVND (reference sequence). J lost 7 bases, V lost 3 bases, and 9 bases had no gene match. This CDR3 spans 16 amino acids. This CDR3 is CASSIGLAGYVRTQYF. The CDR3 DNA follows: TGTGCCAGTAGTATCGGACTAGCGGGGTACGTTAGGACCCAGTACTTC.

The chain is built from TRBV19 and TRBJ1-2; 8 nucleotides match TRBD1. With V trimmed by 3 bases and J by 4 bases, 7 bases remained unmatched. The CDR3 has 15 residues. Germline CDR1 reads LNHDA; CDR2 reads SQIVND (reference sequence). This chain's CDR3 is CASSIGQGPTYGYTF. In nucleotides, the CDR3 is TGTGCCAGTAGTATTGGACAGGGACCCACCTATGGCTACACCTTC. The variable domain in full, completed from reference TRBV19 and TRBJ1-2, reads DGGITQSPKYLFRKEGQNVTLSCEQNLNHDAMYWYRQDPGQGLRLIYYSQIVNDFQKGDIAEGYSVSREKKESFPLTVTSAQKNPTAFYLCASSIGQGPTYGYTFGSGTRLTVV.

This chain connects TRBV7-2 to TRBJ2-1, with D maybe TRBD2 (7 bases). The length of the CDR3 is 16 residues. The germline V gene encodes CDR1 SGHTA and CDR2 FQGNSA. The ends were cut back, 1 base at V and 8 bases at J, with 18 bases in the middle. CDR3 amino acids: CASSLVPRGASHEQFF. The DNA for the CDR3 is TGTGCCAGCAGCTTAGTGCCCCGGGGGGCCTCCCATGAGCAGTTCTTC.

The CDR3 nucleotides read TGTGCCAGCAGCTTAGGAGGGTCGGGTGAAGCTTTCTTT. It translates to CASSLGGSGEAFF. The rearrangement uses TRBV11-3 and TRBJ1-1; D is unclear. In germline, CDR1 is SGHNT, CDR2 YENEEA. V was shortened by 1 base and J by 7 bases, with 10 bases between the two germline ends. This CDR3 is 13 amino acids long.